The 29 T cell receptor beta chains given below trace back to one sample, sequenced in a study of blood T cell repertoires in COVID-19 (dated by TCRdb to 2020 to 2021). The library was obtained by the immunoSEQ multiplex PCR assay. TCRdb provides this immuneACCESS table in a form limited to in-frame rearrangements. Some clones are lacking; in checked studies, under half of them reflect an unresolved V gene, and why the rest are absent is not known. This sample holds approximately 140,000 clones; about 86% were observed only once. Roughly 3% of the sample is in the top ten clones. The sample was peripheral blood. Source of these receptors: a man between 65 and 85 years old with acute or convalescent COVID-19.

The chain is built from TRBV7-2 and TRBJ2-4; the match to TRBD2 covers 11 bases. CDR1 and CDR2 (germline): SGHTA, FQGNSA. The CDR3 has 18 amino acids. J was trimmed by 0 bases and V by 6 bases; bases with no gene match: 10. In DNA form, the CDR3 reads TGTGCCAGCAGTCCTCGACTAGCGGGAACCGTAGCCAAAAACATTCAGTACTTC. This codes for CASSPRLAGTVAKNIQYF. The variable domain in full, with the rest retrieved from reference TRBV7-2 and TRBJ2-4, is GAGVSQSPSNKVTEKGKDVELRCDPISGHTALYWYRQSLGQGLEFLIYFQGNSAPDKSGLPSDRFSAERTGGSVSTLTIQRTQQEDSAVYLCASSPRLAGTVAKNIQYFGAGTRLSVL.

The genes are TRBV27 and TRBJ2-3, with 8 bases matching TRBD2. The CDR3 length is 18 residues. Germline assignment: CDR1 MNHEY and CDR2 SMNVEV (reference sequence). Losses at the gene ends were 5 bases for V and 4 bases for J; bases not matched to a gene: 17. CDR3 region: CASSGNGRVPLRADTQYF. The DNA of the CDR3 is TGTGCCAGCAGTGGGAACGGGAGGGTTCCCCTCCGGGCAGATACGCAGTATTTT.

The DNA of the CDR3 is TGCAGCGTTGCATGGGGACAAAAACAAGAGACCCAGTACTTC. It translates to CSVAWGQKQETQYF. This chain connects TRBV29-1 to TRBJ2-5, with a weak D call TRBD1 (6 bases). The germline V gene has CDR1 SQVTM and CDR2 ANQGSEA. V was clipped by 4 bases and J by 2 bases, with 14 bases between them. The CDR3 is 14 residues long.

The chain is built from TRBV11-3 and TRBJ1-3; D gene ambiguous. CDR3 length: 14 residues. Germline V gene data show CDR1 as SGHNT and CDR2 as YENEEA. Trimming removed 6 bases at V and 0 bases at J, with 9 bases between. CDR3 in DNA: TGTGCCAGCAGTTCAGACACCTCTGGAAACACCATATATTTT. Protein product: CASSSDTSGNTIYF.

V is TRBV28 and J is TRBJ1-2, with D possibly matching TRBD1 (5 bases). Looked up from germline, CDR1 is MDHEN and CDR2 is SYDVKM. This CDR3 region has 14 residues. The germline V and J ends were trimmed by 3 bases and 7 bases, with 15 bases remaining between them. CDR3: CASSLGGGNSGYTF. CDR3 DNA: TGTGCCAGCAGTTTGGGGGGAGGAAATAGTGGCTACACCTTC.

J is TRBJ2-3 and V is TRBV12-3 or TRBV12-4; no reliable D call. The CDR3 sequence is 13 residues long. V dropped 3 bases and J dropped 0 bases, with 4 bases sitting between them. The CDR3 region is CASSLGSTDTQYF. Here the CDR3 DNA reads TGTGCCAGCAGTTTGGGCAGCACAGATACGCAGTATTTT.

The sample holds many counts of this clone. The chain links TRBV11-1 to TRBJ1-2; D gene unclear. Trimming removed 1 base from V and 0 bases from J, with 9 bases in between. Germline V gene sequence: CDR1 SGHAT, CDR2 FQDESV (reference sequence). The CDR3 is made up of 15 amino acids. The CDR3 is CASSLGAEANYGYTF. The CDR3 DNA reads TGTGCCAGCAGCTTAGGGGCAGAAGCTAACTATGGCTACACCTTC.

The V gene is TRBV11-2, the J gene TRBJ2-1; 7 bases align to TRBD2. This CDR3 is built from 14 residues. J gave up 3 bases and V 1 base, and 0 bases lay outside the gene matches. The germline V gene encodes CDR1 SGHAT and CDR2 FQNNGV. The DNA for the CDR3 is TGTGCCAGCAGCTTAGCGGGAGGCTACAATGAGCAGTTCTTC. This codes for CASSLAGGYNEQFF.

This sequence joins TRBV7-8 and TRBJ2-2; 7 bases align to TRBD2. V shed 6 bases and J 4 bases; nucleotides not matched to a gene: 5. This CDR3 is 14 amino acids long. Germline V CDR1 and CDR2: SGHVS, FQNEAQ. The CDR3 region is CASRGLTRTGELFF. The CDR3 DNA reads TGTGCCAGCAGGGGACTAACCCGCACCGGGGAGCTGTTTTTT.

The gene calls are TRBV6-5 and TRBJ2-7, with 8 positions matching TRBD1. CDR1 and CDR2 from the germline V gene are MNHEY and SVGAGI. The CDR3 is made up of 13 amino acids. V dropped 7 bases and J dropped 4; count of bases not matched to a gene: 6. The CDR3 coding sequence is TGTGCCAGCACCAGGACAGGGAGTTACGAGCAGTACTTC. This sequence encodes CASTRTGSYEQYF.

The chain joins TRBV27 to TRBJ1-2, with D unclear. This CDR3 region has 9 residues. Germline V gene lookup returns CDR1 MNHEY and CDR2 SMNVEV (reference sequence). V lost 3 bases and J 9 bases, leaving 2 bases between the germline ends. For the CDR3, the DNA is TGTGCCAGCAGTTTTAGCTACACCTTC. Translated: CASSFSYTF.

The rearrangement joins TRBV28 to TRBJ1-5; 8 bases map to TRBD1. Trimming removed 2 bases from V and 6 bases from J; junction bases left unmatched: 9. The CDR3 has 16 amino acids. Germline CDR1 and CDR2: MDHEN and SYDVKM. The chain's CDR3 is CASSLSLQGAGQPQHF. The CDR3 DNA follows: TGTGCCAGCAGTTTAAGCCTGCAGGGGGCAGGTCAGCCCCAGCATTTT.

The J gene is TRBJ1-1, the V gene TRBV19; TRBD1 agrees at 9 bases. J gave up 1 base and V 4 bases, and 7 bases lay outside the gene matches. CDR1 is LNHDA and CDR2 is SQIVND in the germline V gene (reference sequence). This CDR3 is 16 amino acids long. The CDR3 region is CASSNPPGQGNTEAFF. The CDR3 DNA reads as TGTGCCAGTAGTAACCCTCCGGGACAGGGGAACACTGAAGCTTTCTTT.

V usage is TRBV7-6 and J usage is TRBJ1-6, with D maybe TRBD1 (6 bases). This CDR3 has 15 amino acids. The germline V gene encodes CDR1 SGHVS and CDR2 FNYEAQ. The V end lost 5 bases, the J end lost 7 bases, and 15 bases lay between the germline ends. In DNA form, the CDR3 reads TGTGCCAGCAGCCGCCAGGACAGTCGAAATTCACCCCTCCACTTT. It translates to CASSRQDSRNSPLHF.

This clone was seen more than once but under ten times. This sequence joins TRBV7-2 and TRBJ1-6; D gene unclear. Between the trimmed V and J ends, which lost 1 base and 0 bases, there was a span of 7 bases. The CDR3 has 16 amino acids. Germline assignment: CDR1 SGHTA and CDR2 FQGNSA. CDR3 in DNA: TGTGCCAGCAGCTTAGGTGTGAGCTCCTATAATTCACCCCTCCACTTT. As protein: CASSLGVSSYNSPLHF.

The genes are TRBV29-1 and TRBJ2-1; 15 positions agree with TRBD2. Germline V gene lookup returns CDR1 SQVTM and CDR2 ANQGSEA. The ends lost 2 bases at V and 7 bases at J; junction bases unmatched: 3. CDR3 length equals 15 residues. CDR3 bases: TGCAGCGTTGAACCGGGACTAGCGGGAGGAAATGAGCAGTTCTTC. Its translation is CSVEPGLAGGNEQFF.

This clone appeared a single time. The genes are TRBV13 and TRBJ1-3; 7 bases match TRBD1. Germline lookup yields CDR1 PRHDT and CDR2 FYEKMQ (reference sequence). V was clipped by 1 base and J by 9 bases; unmatched bases: 6. This CDR3 has 14 residues. The CDR3 region is CASSLVASGGTIYF. DNA for the CDR3: TGTGCCAGCAGCTTAGTAGCCTCAGGGGGCACCATATATTTT.

The V call is TRBV7-8, the J call TRBJ2-3; TRBD2 matches at 7 bases. Germline loops: CDR1 SGHVS, CDR2 FQNEAQ. Trimming removed 3 bases from V and 11 bases from J; junction bases left unmatched: 2. The CDR3 runs 11 residues. DNA for the CDR3: TGTGCCAGCAGCTTTAAGCGGGAGCAGTATTTT. This encodes CASSFKREQYF.

The chain couples TRBV6-5 to TRBJ1-5; D gene unclear. The germline V gene has CDR1 MNHEY and CDR2 SVGAGI. The CDR3 is 14 residues long. Trimming shortened V by 9 bases and J by 2 bases, and 14 bases separated the two germline ends. The CDR3 loop reads CASGGKVGNQPQHF. In DNA, the CDR3 is TGTGCCAGTGGAGGAAAGGTAGGCAATCAGCCCCAGCATTTT.

The gene calls are TRBV19 and TRBJ2-1, with D possibly TRBD2 on 5 matching bases. CDR1 LNHDA and CDR2 SQIVND come from the germline V gene (reference sequence). Trimming removed 0 bases at V and 7 bases at J, with 13 bases between. The CDR3 is made up of 15 amino acids. As DNA, the CDR3 is TGTGCCAGTAGTATAGATGGCCTAGCTACAAATGAGCAGTTCTTC. It yields the protein CASSIDGLATNEQFF. The full variable domain, its missing parts supplied by reference TRBV19 and TRBJ2-1, is DGGITQSPKYLFRKEGQNVTLSCEQNLNHDAMYWYRQDPGQGLRLIYYSQIVNDFQKGDIAEGYSVSREKKESFPLTVTSAQKNPTAFYLCASSIDGLATNEQFFGPGTRLTVL.

V usage is TRBV9 and J usage is TRBJ1-1; D unresolved. The CDR3 is 14 residues long. CDR1 SGDLS and CDR2 YYNGEE come from the germline V gene. The V gene lost 0 bases and the J gene lost 10 bases, with 16 bases spanning the gap. The CDR3: CASSVGEATGGAFF. The CDR3 DNA reads TGTGCCAGCAGCGTAGGGGAGGCCACCGGAGGAGCTTTCTTT.

The chain carries TRBV6-7 and TRBJ2-3; D ambiguous. TRBV6-7 carries the ORF label, with uncertain function. The CDR3 is made up of 14 amino acids. V was shortened by 0 bases and J by 10 bases, with 14 bases between the two germline ends. The CDR3 region is CASSYSQVSSPQYF. CDR3 nucleotides: TGTGCCAGCAGTTACTCTCAGGTCAGCTCCCCGCAGTATTTT.

The chain links TRBV5-4 to TRBJ2-5, with unresolved D. CDR3 length: 13 amino acids. Germline V gene sequence: CDR1 SGHNT, CDR2 YYREEE (reference sequence). The V end lost 7 bases, the J end lost 4 bases, and 14 bases lay between the germline ends. The CDR3 is CASSILPRETQYF. In DNA form, the CDR3 reads TGTGCCAGCTCTATCCTGCCGCGAGAGACCCAGTACTTC.

This clone was counted a few times. This chain links TRBV7-2 with TRBJ2-3; TRBD1 matches at 7 bases. V shed 5 bases, J shed 0 bases, and the junction held 2 bases outside the gene matches. The CDR3 is made up of 14 amino acids. Germline assignment: CDR1 SGHTA and CDR2 FQGNSA. CDR3 sequence reads: CASSETGSTDTQYF. The CDR3 nucleotides read TGTGCCAGCAGCGAGACAGGGAGCACAGATACGCAGTATTTT.

This clone was counted between two and nine times. Other DNA variants within this sample encode the same CDR3. The rearrangement links TRBV27 to TRBJ2-1; TRBD2 aligns across 11 bases. The V gene's germline CDR1 is MNHEY and CDR2 SMNVEV (reference sequence). The CDR3 has 15 amino acids. The trim removed 3 bases at V and 4 bases at J, leaving 2 bases unmatched. In nucleotides, the CDR3 is TGTGCCAGCAGTTTTCTAGCGGGAGGTTACAATGAGCAGTTCTTC. Its protein product is CASSFLAGGYNEQFF.

The chain joins TRBV5-6 to TRBJ1-4; TRBD1 matches 9 bases. V gave up 6 bases and J gave up 8 bases; unmatched junction bases: 8. There are 14 residues in the CDR3. The germline CDR1 and CDR2 sequences are SGHDT and YYEEEE. CDR3 residues: CASTGGTGREKLFF. CDR3 DNA sequence: TGTGCCAGCACCGGCGGGACAGGGAGGGAAAAACTGTTTTTT.

The chain combines TRBV10-3 with TRBJ2-1; 8 bases agree with TRBD1. The length of the CDR3 is 17 residues. Germline CDR1 is ENHRY and CDR2 is SYGVKD. The J segment lost 4 bases and the V segment lost 0 bases, leaving 8 bases of the junction unmatched. CDR3 nucleotide sequence: TGTGCCATCAGTGAGTCGGGGACAGGTAGAGGATACAATGAGCAGTTCTTC. It codes for CAISESGTGRGYNEQFF.

The chain is built from TRBV27 and TRBJ1-1, with D maybe TRBD1 (5 bases). The ends were cut back, 2 bases at V and 8 bases at J, with 12 bases in the middle. The CDR3 totals 13 residues. CDR1 is MNHEY and CDR2 is SMNVEV in the germline V gene (reference sequence). CDR3 protein: CASSLPGGGEAFF. The CDR3 DNA is TGTGCCAGCAGTTTACCTGGGGGGGGAGAAGCTTTCTTT.

This chain uses TRBV18 with TRBJ1-2; D is unclear. The CDR3 is 14 residues long. Germline V gives CDR1 KGHSH, CDR2 LQKENI. Trimming cost V 2 bases and J 2 bases, with 9 bases left between them. CDR3 nucleotides: TGTGCCAGCTCACCAAGCGGCAGGAACTATGGCTACACCTTC. As protein: CASSPSGRNYGYTF.